This T cell receptor beta chain was retrieved from a study of blood T cell repertoires in COVID-19. Background on the study: Sites across the United States, Italy and Spain contributed samples from acute and convalescent COVID-19. T cells, B-cell-depleted T cells, or PBMCs provided the cDNA or gDNA that served as material.

Per the original methods: By means of reference gene primer amplification, nucleated cell counts were estimated. Clones were read by immunoSEQ multiplex PCR, and TCRdb kept only the in-frame ones, dropping some. V and J calls and clone size are given by that table; D and trimming were obtained from the DNA. This table has around 270,000 clones, roughly 84% appearing once. The germline V gene encodes CDR1 SGHKS and CDR2 YYEKEE (reference sequence). This CDR3 spans 14 amino acids. Losses at the gene ends were 2 bases for V and 3 bases for J; bases not matched to a gene: 4. The sequenced sample was peripheral blood. The receptor's source is a human donor with COVID-19, enrolled during active disease. The donor label of this sample is uncertain. This chain uses TRBV5-5 with TRBJ1-1; 7 bases fit TRBD1. This CDR3 is CASSLQGMHTEAFF. The CDR3 nucleotides are TGTGCCAGCAGCTTACAGGGGATGCACACTGAAGCTTTCTTT.